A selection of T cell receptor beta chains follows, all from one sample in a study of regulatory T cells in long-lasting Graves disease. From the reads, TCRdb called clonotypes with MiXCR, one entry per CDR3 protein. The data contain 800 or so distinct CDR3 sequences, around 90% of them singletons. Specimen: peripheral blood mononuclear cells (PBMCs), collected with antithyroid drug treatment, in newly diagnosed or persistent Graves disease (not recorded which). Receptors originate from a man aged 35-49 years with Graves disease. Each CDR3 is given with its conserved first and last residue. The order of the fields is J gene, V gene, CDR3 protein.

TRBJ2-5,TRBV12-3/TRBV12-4,CASSLPPPQTQYF
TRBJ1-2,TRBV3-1,CASSLKQSYGYTF
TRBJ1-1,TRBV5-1,CASSYAGGQNTEAFF
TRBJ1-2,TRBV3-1,CASSARTRAYGYTF
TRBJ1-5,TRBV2,CASSELSVQNNQPQHF
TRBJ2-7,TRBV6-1,CASGGGGVNEQYF
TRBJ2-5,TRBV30,CAWSAGGVKTQYF
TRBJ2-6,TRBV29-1,CSVSSGANVLTF
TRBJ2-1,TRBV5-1,CASSLGGGLPNEQFF
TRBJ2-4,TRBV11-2,CASSSWGGGNIQYF
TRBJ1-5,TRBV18,CASSPGGINQPQHF
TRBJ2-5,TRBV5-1,CASRPLAEETQYF
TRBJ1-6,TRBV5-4,CASSLVEGGTDNSPLHF
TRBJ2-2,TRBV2,CASSQQGVTGELFF
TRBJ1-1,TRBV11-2,CASSRDRANTEAFF
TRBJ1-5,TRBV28,CASRVRYQPQHF
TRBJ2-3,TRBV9,CASSPREGSTDTQYF
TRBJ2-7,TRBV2,CASSGAVSYEQYF
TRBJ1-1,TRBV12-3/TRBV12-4,CASSLTGFMLQAFF
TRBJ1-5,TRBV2,CASSAQSRDQPQHF
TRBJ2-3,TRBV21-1,CASSSGPDTQYF
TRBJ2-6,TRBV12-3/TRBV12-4,CASSVPGANVLTF
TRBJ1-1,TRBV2,CASSEQGKTEAFF
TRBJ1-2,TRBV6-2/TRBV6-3,CASSYVGDGYTF
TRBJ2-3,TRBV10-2,CASMFGGTDTQYF
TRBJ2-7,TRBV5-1,CASSLGQGDPYEQYF
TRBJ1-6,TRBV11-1,CASGRDRGNSPLHF
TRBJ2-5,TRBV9,CASSVEAFSGGVETQYF
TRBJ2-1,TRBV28,CASSLPLWLSSYNEQFF
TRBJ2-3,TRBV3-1,CASSQGRPQYF
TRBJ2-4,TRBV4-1,CASSQSPLARGAGRNIQYF
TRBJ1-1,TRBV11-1,CASSKGRLNTEAFF
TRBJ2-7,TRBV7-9,CASSLTGLAGESSYEQYF
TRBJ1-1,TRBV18,CASSPMGRDTEAFF
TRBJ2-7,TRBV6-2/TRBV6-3,CASSYDTAYEQYF
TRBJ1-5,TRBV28,CASSLLQGARQPQHF
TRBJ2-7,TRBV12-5,CASGVYPTGDEQYF
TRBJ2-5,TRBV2,CASSEREETQYF
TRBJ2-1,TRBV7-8,CASSYRDQENNEQFF
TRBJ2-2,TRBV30,CAWSVGTNTGELFF
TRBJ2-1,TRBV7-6,CASSLGHSSYNEQFF
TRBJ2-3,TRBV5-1,CASSAGAGTDTQYF
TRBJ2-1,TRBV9,CASSVTGTSLVNEQFF
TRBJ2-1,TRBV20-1,CSARDPAGGYNEQFF
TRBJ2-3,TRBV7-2,CASSSTGGPKSTDTQYF
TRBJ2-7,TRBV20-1,CSAPGEPRYEQYF
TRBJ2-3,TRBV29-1,CSAGQGPADTQYF
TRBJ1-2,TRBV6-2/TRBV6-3,CASNRQGDGYTF
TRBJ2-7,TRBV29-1,CSVRTYEQYF
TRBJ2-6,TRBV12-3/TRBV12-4,CASSNRDRANVLTF
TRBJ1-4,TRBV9,CASSVGHRESPNEKLFF
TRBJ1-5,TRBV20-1,CSASLVNQPQHF
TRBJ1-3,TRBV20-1,CSARVPQGAPGGNIIYF
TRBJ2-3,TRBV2,CASSARLGGDTQYF
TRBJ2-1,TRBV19,CASSMGLPGGRHEQFF
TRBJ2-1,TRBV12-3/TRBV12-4,CASSRTLLAGLYNEQFF
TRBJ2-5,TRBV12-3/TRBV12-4,CASRSTSGVLGKTQYF
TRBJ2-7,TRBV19,CASSSRDGYEQYF
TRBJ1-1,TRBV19,CASSTLTEAFF
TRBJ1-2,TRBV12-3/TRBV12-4,CASSFREGERGYTF